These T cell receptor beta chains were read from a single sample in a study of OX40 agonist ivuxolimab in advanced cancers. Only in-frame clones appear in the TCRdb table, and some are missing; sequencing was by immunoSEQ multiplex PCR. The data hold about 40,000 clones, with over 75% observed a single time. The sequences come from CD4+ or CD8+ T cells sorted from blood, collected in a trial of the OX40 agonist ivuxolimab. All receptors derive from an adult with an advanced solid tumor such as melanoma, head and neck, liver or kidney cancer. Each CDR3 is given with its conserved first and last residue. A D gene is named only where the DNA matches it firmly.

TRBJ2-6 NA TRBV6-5 CAAKAPGANVLTF
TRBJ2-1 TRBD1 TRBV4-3 CASSQEGRGYNEQFF
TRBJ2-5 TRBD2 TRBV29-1 CSVEHGLAGALETQYF
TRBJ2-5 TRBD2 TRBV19 CASSRIAGFQETQYF
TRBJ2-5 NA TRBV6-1 CASSEEWWETQYF
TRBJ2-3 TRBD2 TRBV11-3 CASSATSGRTDTQYF
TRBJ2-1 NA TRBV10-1 CASSETLRGEQFF
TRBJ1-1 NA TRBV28 CASSSFRQRLMNTEAFF
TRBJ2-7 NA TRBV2 CASSGGGYEQYF
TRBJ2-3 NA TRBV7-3 CASSLSPDTQYF
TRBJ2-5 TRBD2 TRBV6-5 CASSQLAGGETQYF
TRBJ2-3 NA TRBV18 CASSLGRVGVQDTQYF